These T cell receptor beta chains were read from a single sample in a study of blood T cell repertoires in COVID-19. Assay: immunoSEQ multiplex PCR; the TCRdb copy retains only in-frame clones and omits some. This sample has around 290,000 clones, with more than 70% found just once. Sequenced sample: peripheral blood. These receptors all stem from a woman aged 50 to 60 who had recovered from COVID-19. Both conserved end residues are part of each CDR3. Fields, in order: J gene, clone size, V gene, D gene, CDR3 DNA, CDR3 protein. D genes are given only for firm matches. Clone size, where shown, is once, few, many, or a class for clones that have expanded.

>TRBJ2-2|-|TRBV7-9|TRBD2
TGTGCCAGCAGCTTCTTGCGGGAGGTGAACACCGGGGAGCTGTTTTTT
CASSFLREVNTGELFF
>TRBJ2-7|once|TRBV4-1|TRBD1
TGCGCCAGCAGCCAGGGACAGGGGTCTTTCTACGAGCAGTACTTC
CASSQGQGSFYEQYF
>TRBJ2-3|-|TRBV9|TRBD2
TGTGCCAGCAGCGTAGAGCGGGGAGATACGCAGTATTTT
CASSVERGDTQYF
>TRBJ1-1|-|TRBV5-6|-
TGTGCCAGCCGCGAAGCCGGGGGAACCCTAGGGGACACTGAAGCTTTCTTT
CASREAGGTLGDTEAFF
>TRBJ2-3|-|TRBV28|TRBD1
TGTGCCAGCAGTATGTTACAGGGGGCGCAGTATTTT
CASSMLQGAQYF
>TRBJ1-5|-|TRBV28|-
TGTGCCAGCAGTTTAGGGCAGAGCAATCAGCCCCAGCATTTT
CASSLGQSNQPQHF
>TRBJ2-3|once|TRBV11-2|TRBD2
TGTGCCAGCAGCTTTCTAGCGGGGAGCACAGATACGCAGTATTTT
CASSFLAGSTDTQYF
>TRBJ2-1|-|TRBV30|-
TGTGCCTGGAGTAGCCGACTAGAATTGTATCAGTTCTTC
CAWSSRLELYQFF
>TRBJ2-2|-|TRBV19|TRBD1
TGTGCCAGTAGTTCCGGGACAGGGGTAACCGGGGAGCTGTTTTTT
CASSSGTGVTGELFF
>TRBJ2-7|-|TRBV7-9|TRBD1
TGTGCCAGCAGCTTAGTAAAGGGGGCCGGGGAGCAGTACTTC
CASSLVKGAGEQYF
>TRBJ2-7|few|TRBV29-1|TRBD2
TGCAGCGCCTGGGGGGGGATTTACTCCTACGAGCAGTACTTC
CSAWGGIYSYEQYF
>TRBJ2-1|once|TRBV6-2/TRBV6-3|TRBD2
TGTGCCAGCAGCCCAAGCGGGAGAATCAGTTGGCTCGGTGAGCAGTTCTTC
CASSPSGRISWLGEQFF
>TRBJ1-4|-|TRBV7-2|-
TGTGCCAGCAGCCCACAGAGTTTAGGTGAAAAACTGTTTTTT
CASSPQSLGEKLFF
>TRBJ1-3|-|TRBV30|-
TGTGCCTGGAGTGTATTCTTCGAGTCCATATATTTT
CAWSVFFESIYF
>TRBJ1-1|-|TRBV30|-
TGTGCCTGGGGGGAGGGAGGGGACACTGAAGCTTTCTTT
CAWGEGGDTEAFF
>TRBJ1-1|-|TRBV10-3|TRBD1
TGTGCCATCAGTGACGACCGAGACAGGGGGGCTGAAGCTTTCTTT
CAISDDRDRGAEAFF
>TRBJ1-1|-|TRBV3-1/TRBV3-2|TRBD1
TGTGCCAGCAGCTACGGACAGGGGCGGACTGAAGCTTTCTTT
CASSYGQGRTEAFF
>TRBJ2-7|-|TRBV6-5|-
TGTGCCAGCAGCCAAGGGGGAGAGCAGTACTTC
CASSQGGEQYF
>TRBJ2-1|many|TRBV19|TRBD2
TGTGCCAGTAGTAAAACTAGCGGGAGGTCCCATGAGCAGTTCTTC
CASSKTSGRSHEQFF
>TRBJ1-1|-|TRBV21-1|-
TGTGCCAGCATAGGACAGCACAGCCTTGGAAGAGGGAACACTGAAGCTTTCTTT
CASIGQHSLGRGNTEAFF
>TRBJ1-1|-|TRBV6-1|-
TGTGCCACCCGAGGGACTGAAGCTTTCTTT
CATRGTEAFF
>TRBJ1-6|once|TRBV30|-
TGTGCCTGGAGCCGGGTGAGGAATTCACCCCTCCACTTT
CAWSRVRNSPLHF
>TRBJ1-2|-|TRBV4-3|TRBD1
TGCGCCAGCAGCCAAGATCCCGGGACAGGGTTTGGCTACACCTTC
CASSQDPGTGFGYTF
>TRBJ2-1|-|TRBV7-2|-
TGTGCCAGCAGCGTTAGCGGAGGATCGTACAATGAGCAGTTCTTC
CASSVSGGSYNEQFF
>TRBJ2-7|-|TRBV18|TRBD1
TGTGCCAGCTCACTCCCGGAACAGGGGTTCGGGTACGAGCAGTACTTC
CASSLPEQGFGYEQYF
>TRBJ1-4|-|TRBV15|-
TGTGCCACCAGCAGAGATCTAGGTTGGGAGGAAAAACTGTTTTTT
CATSRDLGWEEKLFF
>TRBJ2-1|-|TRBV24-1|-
TGTGCCACCGGGGGGTCCCCCTCCTACAATGAGCAGTTCTTC
CATGGSPSYNEQFF
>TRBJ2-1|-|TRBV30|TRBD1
TGTGCCTGGAGTACAGGACAGGGGTGGAATGAGCAGTTCTTC
CAWSTGQGWNEQFF
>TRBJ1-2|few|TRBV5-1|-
TGCGCCAGCAGCCCCCCCGGGAGCTATGGCTACACCTTC
CASSPPGSYGYTF
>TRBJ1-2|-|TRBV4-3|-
TGCGCCAGCAGCCAAACACCAGGGACAACGCTAAACTATGGCTACACCTTC
CASSQTPGTTLNYGYTF
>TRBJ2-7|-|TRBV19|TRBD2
TGTGCCAGTAGTTCATTGGCCGGGACTAGCTCCTACGAGCAGTACTTC
CASSSLAGTSSYEQYF
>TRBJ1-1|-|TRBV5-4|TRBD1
TGTGCCAGCAGCTTGACGTCAGGGGGCTTGGTGAACACTGAAGCTTTCTTT
CASSLTSGGLVNTEAFF
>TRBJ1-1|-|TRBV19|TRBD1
TGTGCCAGCACCTTCCGGGACAGGGGGAACACTGAAGCTTTCTTT
CASTFRDRGNTEAFF
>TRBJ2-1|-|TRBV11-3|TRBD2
TGTGCCTCACAGCGGGGGGGCTACAATGAGCAGTTCTTC
CASQRGGYNEQFF
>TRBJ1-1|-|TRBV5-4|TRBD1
TGTGCCAGCAGCTCCCAGTACCGGGACAGAGACGCTGAAGCTTTCTTT
CASSSQYRDRDAEAFF
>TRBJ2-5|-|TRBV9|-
TGTGCCAGCAGCGTAGCCGGGTCAGCACAAGAGACCCAGTACTTC
CASSVAGSAQETQYF
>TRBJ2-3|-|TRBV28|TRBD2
TGTGCCAGCAGTTTGGGACTAGCTGGCGGGTGGGCAGATACGCAGTATTTT
CASSLGLAGGWADTQYF
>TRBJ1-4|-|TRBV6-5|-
TGTGCCAGCAGCTATGGACTTAATGAAAAACTGTTTTTT
CASSYGLNEKLFF
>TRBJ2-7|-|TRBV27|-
TGTGCCAGCAGTTTATCGGGAGGGGGAGGGCCTTACGAGCAGTACTTC
CASSLSGGGGPYEQYF
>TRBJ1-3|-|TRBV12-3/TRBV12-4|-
TGTGCCAGCAGTCCCAGCTCTGGAAACACCATATATTTT
CASSPSSGNTIYF
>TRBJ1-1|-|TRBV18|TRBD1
TGTGCCAGCTCACCAGGGACAGGGGTGCTGAACACTGAAGCTTTCTTT
CASSPGTGVLNTEAFF
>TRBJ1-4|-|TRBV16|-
TGTGCCAGCAGCCGTGAATATCCAGGAAAACTGTTTTTT
CASSREYPGKLFF
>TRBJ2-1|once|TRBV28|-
TGTGCCAGCAGTTTATACGGCGGGAACAATTACAATGAGCAGTTCTTC
CASSLYGGNNYNEQFF
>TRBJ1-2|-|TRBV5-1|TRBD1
TGCGCCAGCAGCTTCCGACAGGGTGGGGAGTATGGCTACACCTTC
CASSFRQGGEYGYTF
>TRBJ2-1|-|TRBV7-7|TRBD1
TGTGCTAGCAGCTTAGGGAGCTATGGACAGGGGGCGAATGAGCAGTTCTTC
CASSLGSYGQGANEQFF
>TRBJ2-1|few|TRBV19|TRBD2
TGTGCCAGTAGTATAGACCTGGGACTAGCGGCCTTCAATGAGCAGTTCTTC
CASSIDLGLAAFNEQFF
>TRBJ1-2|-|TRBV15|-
TGTGCCACCAGCAGAGTAGCCGGCTATGGCTACACCTTC
CATSRVAGYGYTF
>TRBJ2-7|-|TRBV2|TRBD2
TGTGCCAGCACGGGGGGGGGCTACGAGCAGTACTTC
CASTGGGYEQYF
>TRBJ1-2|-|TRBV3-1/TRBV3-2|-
TGTGCCAGCAGCCAAGGATCATCGCCAGGCGGCTACACCTTC
CASSQGSSPGGYTF
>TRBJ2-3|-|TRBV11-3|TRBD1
TGTGCCAGCAGCAGGGGGCCCGAGTCAGATACGCAGTATTTT
CASSRGPESDTQYF
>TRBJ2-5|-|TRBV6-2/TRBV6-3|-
TGTGCCAGCAGTTTTCTAGGCGGGAAGCCACAAGAGACCCAGTACTTC
CASSFLGGKPQETQYF
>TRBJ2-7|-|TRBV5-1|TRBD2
TGCGCCAGCAGCCGGACTAGCAACTACGAGCAGTACTTC
CASSRTSNYEQYF
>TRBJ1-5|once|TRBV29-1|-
TGCAGCGCGGCGGTGGGACTGGATCAGCCCCAGCATTTT
CSAAVGLDQPQHF
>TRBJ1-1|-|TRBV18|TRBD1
TGTGCCAGCTCATTACGACAGGGGGCGCGTGGGCACACTGAAGCTTTCTTT
CASSLRQGARGHTEAFF